The sequence of this T cell receptor (beta chain) was determined in a study of T cell repertoires in cytomegalovirus infection (dated by TCRdb to about 2019). The study in broad terms: Alongside well-studied HLA-B-restricted epitopes, the peptide stimulations were aimed at recently identified HLA-C-restricted CMV epitopes, whose presentation resists viral immunomodulation. The HLA type of each donor mattered for the analysis, because public TCR beta signatures pointed to carriage of CMV infection along with the matching HLA type.

Broad study findings and their caveats: Carriers of CMV infection plus the relevant HLA type were discriminated by the cumulative frequency of public TCR beta family members in the study cohort and in an independent 352-donor cohort. In the ex vivo response, HLA-C-restricted CMV-specific TCR beta clonotypes were dominant, and in two of eight donors the single most frequent clonotype came from this HLA-C-restricted group.

A single count supports this clonotype. There is no known antigen for this receptor. A much larger clonotype is one base distant, so this may be a read error. The instrument was an Illumina HiSeq 1500. TCRdb trimmed the raw reads at Q25, called clones with MiXCR and kept productive beta chains. Every CDR3 protein is listed once, alongside the most common genes and DNA of its rows. Present in this sample are about 900,000 distinct CDR3 sequences, roughly 31% of which were seen just once. Around an eighth of the sample rests with the top ten. The CDR3 runs 13 residues from the cysteine to the phenylalanine. CDR3 DNA is the only sequence kept; it has 39 bases, read in frame from the first base. CDR1 and CDR2 are read off the germline V gene as SGHVS and FNYEAQ. Explained via the paper, the treatment or condition label denotes: in vitro stimulation with specific CMV peptide epitopes to enrich CMV-specific T cells.

The material sequenced was cultured CD8+ T cells from PBMCs, taken from culture after CMV antigen stimulation. This clonotype originated in a human donor in good health (CMV status not recorded). Some clones in this sample may be carry-over from other donors' samples. The chain was built from TRBV7-6 and TRBJ1-2; no D gene is confidently identified. The CDR3 sequence is CTSTSATSHGYTF. The bases read TGTACCAGCACCTCTGCAACATCCCATGGCTACACCTTC.